This T cell receptor beta chain was observed in a study of blood T cell repertoires in COVID-19. The method was immunoSEQ multiplex PCR; TCRdb's version includes in-frame clones alone and lacks a portion of them. The sample yields about 83,000 clones, around 88% seen once. Germline CDR1 is MNHEY and CDR2 is SVGAGI. The V and J ends lost 6 bases and 2 bases respectively, with 11 bases between them. CDR3 length: 14 amino acids. This clone was detected a few times. Sequences were obtained from peripheral blood. The rearrangement links TRBV6-5 to TRBJ2-1; perhaps TRBD1 as D (6 bases). This TCR was sampled from a man between 50 and 59 years old with active COVID-19. The CDR3 sequence is CASSPTGPYNEQFF. Written as DNA, the CDR3 is TGTGCCAGCAGCCCGACAGGTCCCTACAATGAGCAGTTCTTC.